One and the same sample provided the 24 T cell receptor beta chains below, sequenced in a study of cytomegalovirus exposure and HLA in healthy donors. The primer mix had 60 Vbeta and 13 Jbeta primers. Using immunoSEQ multiplex PCR, the repertoire was profiled, and TCRdb retains in-frame clones only, with some absent. Recorded for this sample: around 140,000 clones. The sample comprised PBMCs. All receptors come from a woman aged 45-65 years in good health and CMV-seronegative.

The chain recombines TRBV5-4 with TRBJ2-7; the match to TRBD2 covers 8 bases. The CDR3 sequence is 14 residues long. The V and J ends lost 0 bases and 2 bases, in that order; junction bases with no gene match: 1. Germline values: CDR1 SGHNT, CDR2 YYREEE (reference sequence). CDR3 coding DNA: TGTGCCAGCAGCTTGGGAGCGGGGGCCTACGAGCAGTACTTC. It translates to CASSLGAGAYEQYF. Full variable domain (outside the CDR3, taken from reference TRBV5-4 and TRBJ2-7): ETGVTQSPTHLIKTRGQQVTLRCSSQSGHNTVSWYQQALGQGPQFIFQYYREEENGRGNFPPRFSGLQFPNYSSELNVNALELDDSALYLCASSLGAGAYEQYFGPGTRLTVT.

This sequence joins TRBV13 and TRBJ2-5, with D unresolved. The V end was cut by 4 bases, the J end by 1 base, with 16 bases between. The CDR3 is made up of 16 amino acids. Germline V gene sequence: CDR1 PRHDT, CDR2 FYEKMQ (reference sequence). The CDR3 sequence is CASSSIQSDTQETQYF. In DNA form, the CDR3 reads TGTGCCAGCAGCTCAATACAATCTGACACCCAAGAGACCCAGTACTTC.

The chain links TRBV7-9 to TRBJ2-3; D is perhaps TRBD1 (5 bases). This CDR3 region has 15 residues. Deletions cut 3 bases from V and 1 base from J, with 11 bases between. Looked up from germline, CDR1 is SEHNR and CDR2 is FQNEAQ (reference sequence). DNA of the CDR3: TGTGCCAGCAGCTTCGGGCTAGGGGGCACAGATACGCAGTATTTT. Its protein product is CASSFGLGGTDTQYF. Using reference TRBV7-9 and TRBJ2-3 for the parts outside the CDR3, the full variable domain is DTGVSQNPRHKITKRGQNVTFRCDPISEHNRLYWYRQTLGQGPEFLTYFQNEAQLEKSRLLSDRFSAERPKGSFSTLEIQRTEQGDSAMYLCASSFGLGGTDTQYFGPGTRLTVL.

The rearrangement joins TRBV19 to TRBJ2-7; TRBD1 is a possible D gene (5 bases). Germline V gene sequence: CDR1 LNHDA, CDR2 SQIVND (reference sequence). This CDR3 has 13 residues. V lost 6 bases to trimming and J lost 2 bases, with 11 bases between them. The chain's CDR3 is CASSRQFTYEQYF. CDR3 sequence (DNA): TGTGCCAGTAGCCGACAGTTTACCTACGAGCAGTACTTC.

The V and J genes are TRBV25-1 and TRBJ2-7, with 8 bases matching TRBD1. Unmatched junction bases numbered 15, after V lost 6 bases and J lost 5 bases. This CDR3 has 16 residues. The germline V gene has CDR1 MGHDK and CDR2 SYGVNS. CDR3 sequence reads: CASRGTMENRGNEQYF. Written as DNA, the CDR3 is TGTGCCAGCAGGGGGACCATGGAAAACAGGGGGAACGAGCAGTACTTC.

The chain joins TRBV30 to TRBJ2-2; 9 nucleotides line up with TRBD1. Germline V gene data show CDR1 as GTSNPN and CDR2 as SVGIG (reference sequence). The CDR3 covers 14 residues. With 3 bases clipped from V and 3 bases from J, the junction kept 2 bases outside the gene matches. The CDR3 DNA sequence: TGTGCCTGGAGGCGGACAGGGGACACCGGGGAGCTGTTTTTT. Protein product: CAWRRTGDTGELFF.

The DNA for the CDR3 is TGTGCCAGCAGTCTAACAGGGCTTCCGACAGATACGCAGTATTTT. Protein product: CASSLTGLPTDTQYF. V is TRBV6-1 and J is TRBJ2-3, with D possibly TRBD1 on 6 matching bases. Germline V lookup: CDR1 MNHNS, CDR2 SASEGT. This CDR3 has 15 residues. Trimming removed 5 bases from V and 3 bases from J, with 15 bases in between.

V usage is TRBV4-1 and J usage is TRBJ1-5, with D uncertain. The CDR3 is made up of 16 amino acids. Germline V lookup: CDR1 MGHRA, CDR2 YSYEKL. The ends were cut back, 4 bases at V and 0 bases at J, with 13 bases in the middle. The CDR3 is CASSRLEDHSNQPQHF. The CDR3 DNA is TGCGCCAGCAGCCGCTTGGAGGACCATAGCAATCAGCCCCAGCATTTT.

The J gene is TRBJ2-5, the V gene TRBV19, with D perhaps TRBD1 (6 bases). The CDR3 has 13 amino acids. Trimming took off 8 bases at V and 5 bases at J, with 15 bases between the two ends. CDR1 is LNHDA and CDR2 is SQIVND in the germline V gene (reference sequence). As DNA, the CDR3 is TGTGCCAGTTCAGGGGCCGTAGGGGAGACCCAGTACTTC. Its protein product is CASSGAVGETQYF.

For the CDR3, the DNA is TGTGCCTGTAGTTTAGGACTAGCGGACCAAGAGACCCAGTACTTC. The encoded protein is CACSLGLADQETQYF. The V call is TRBV30, the J call TRBJ2-5; 10 nucleotides agree with TRBD2. This CDR3 comprises 15 residues. Trimming removed 6 bases from V and 0 bases from J; junction bases left unmatched: 7. Per the germline V gene, CDR1 is GTSNPN and CDR2 is SVGIG (reference sequence).

The chain recombines TRBV27 with TRBJ1-5, with 7 bases that match TRBD1. The trim removed 6 bases at V and 7 bases at J, leaving 12 bases unmatched. The length of the CDR3 is 15 residues. Germline V gene sequence: CDR1 MNHEY, CDR2 SMNVEV (reference sequence). The CDR3, as DNA: TGTGCCAGCAGCTTAAACAGGGGAATTGGCCAGCCCCAGCATTTT. Translation: CASSLNRGIGQPQHF.

The chain carries TRBV2 and TRBJ2-3; perhaps TRBD2 as D (6 bases). V lost 6 bases and J 1 base, leaving 20 bases between the germline ends. Germline values: CDR1 SNHLY, CDR2 FYNNEI. This CDR3 comprises 17 residues. The CDR3 sequence is CASRLGRGGPRTDTQYF. The CDR3 DNA sequence: TGTGCCAGCAGACTTGGCCGGGGAGGACCGCGCACAGATACGCAGTATTTT.

The chain joins TRBV7-9 to TRBJ2-1; 9 nucleotides agree with TRBD2. The CDR3 has 15 amino acids. Germline V CDR1 and CDR2: SEHNR, FQNEAQ (reference sequence). V shed 4 bases, J shed 8 bases, and the junction held 9 bases outside the gene matches. CDR3 in amino acids: CASSSSGVIVYEQFF. CDR3 coding DNA: TGTGCCAGCAGCTCTAGCGGGGTTATTGTCTATGAGCAGTTCTTC.

The chain links TRBV15 to TRBJ2-7; D gene ambiguous. From germline, CDR1 is LNHNV and CDR2 YYDKDF (reference sequence). The CDR3 has 13 amino acids. Trimming removed 0 bases at V and 1 base at J, with 4 bases between. The DNA for the CDR3 is TGTGCCACCAGCAGAGATGTATCCTACGAGCAGTACTTC. Encoded protein: CATSRDVSYEQYF.

The gene calls are TRBV2 and TRBJ2-7; the D is unclear. Trimming left V 4 bases short and J 6 bases short, with 10 bases between. CDR1 is SNHLY, CDR2 FYNNEI, per germline. The CDR3 loop spans 12 amino acids. The DNA of the CDR3 is TGTGCCAGCAGTGCGGCCAGGCTCGAGCAGTACTTC. Amino acids: CASSAARLEQYF.

The chain has TRBV4-1 and TRBJ2-2, with TRBD1 matching over 12 bases. From germline, CDR1 is MGHRA and CDR2 YSYEKL. V shed 3 bases and J 4 bases; nucleotides not matched to a gene: 0. The CDR3 has 15 amino acids. CDR3 residues: CASSQGQGATGELFF. CDR3 sequence (DNA): TGCGCCAGCAGCCAGGGACAGGGGGCCACCGGGGAGCTGTTTTTT.

This chain uses TRBV2 with TRBJ1-4; tentatively, D is TRBD1 (5 bases). The germline V gene encodes CDR1 SNHLY and CDR2 FYNNEI. The CDR3 runs to 15 residues. Trimming left V 4 bases short and J 5 bases short, with 14 bases between. The CDR3 here is CASSGQISPNEKLFF. For the CDR3, the DNA is TGTGCCAGCAGTGGACAGATCTCCCCAAATGAAAAACTGTTTTTT.

Details on this clone: The sample carries other DNA sequences with the same CDR3. The V gene is TRBV18, the J gene TRBJ1-1; 7 bases match TRBD1. The germline gives CDR1 KGHSH, CDR2 LQKENI. The CDR3 loop spans 15 amino acids. J was trimmed by 5 bases and V by 0 bases; bases with no gene match: 6. CDR3 nucleotides: TGTGCCAGCTCACCACCGGACAGGTTTGGGACTGAAGCTTTCTTT. Translation gives CASSPPDRFGTEAFF.

The chain employs TRBV5-1 and TRBJ2-2, with 8 bases that match TRBD2. This CDR3 is built from 15 residues. Per germline, CDR1 SGHRS and CDR2 YFSETQ. V trimming: 7 bases; J trimming: 8 bases; junction bases outside the gene matches: 13. CDR3 region: CASRPPGRAFGELFF. CDR3 coding DNA: TGCGCCAGCCGCCCCCCCGGGAGGGCCTTTGGGGAGCTGTTTTTT.

J is TRBJ2-7 and V is TRBV19; 7 nucleotides line up with TRBD2. Germline CDR1 reads LNHDA; CDR2 reads SQIVND (reference sequence). The CDR3 spans 13 residues. The trim removed 7 bases at V and 0 bases at J, leaving 3 bases unmatched. The CDR3 nucleotides read TGTGCCAGTACGCGCGGGAGCTCCTACGAGCAGTACTTC. Its protein product is CASTRGSSYEQYF.

The chain uses TRBV5-6 and TRBJ2-7; no clear D. Germline V lookup: CDR1 SGHDT, CDR2 YYEEEE. With 0 bases removed from V and 4 bases from J, the gap between germline ends came to 8 bases. The CDR3 is 13 residues long. The CDR3 is CASSLVESYEQYF. DNA of the CDR3: TGTGCCAGCAGCTTGGTGGAGTCATACGAGCAGTACTTC.

The chain links TRBV18 to TRBJ1-3, with 9 bases identical to TRBD1. The junction had 2 bases not matched to a gene; V was cut back by 2 bases and J by 3 bases. The CDR3 extends over 15 amino acids. Germline assignment: CDR1 KGHSH and CDR2 LQKENI. The CDR3 DNA sequence: TGTGCCAGCTCACCAACAGGGGGCTTTGGAAACACCATATATTTT. This gives the protein CASSPTGGFGNTIYF. The variable domain in full, completed from reference TRBV18 and TRBJ1-3, reads NAGVMQNPRHLVRRRGQEARLRCSPMKGHSHVYWYRQLPEEGLKFMVYLQKENIIDESGMPKERFSAEFPKEGPSILRIQQVVRGDSAAYFCASSPTGGFGNTIYFGEGSWLTVV.

This chain links TRBV13 with TRBJ2-7, with 11 bases fitting TRBD2. This CDR3 is built from 15 residues. CDR1 PRHDT and CDR2 FYEKMQ come from the germline V gene (reference sequence). Germline trimming cut 2 bases from V and 5 bases from J; bases unmatched to any gene: 5. The CDR3 protein is CASSLYSGGANEQYF. CDR3 in DNA: TGTGCCAGCAGCTTATATAGCGGGGGGGCTAACGAGCAGTACTTC.

The V call is TRBV18, the J call TRBJ1-1, with unresolved D. The CDR3 spans 14 residues. The V gene lost 2 bases and the J gene lost 0 bases, with 7 bases spanning the gap. CDR1 is KGHSH, CDR2 LQKENI, per germline. As DNA, the CDR3 is TGTGCCAGCTCACCAGAGCGGTTGAACACTGAAGCTTTCTTT. This translates into CASSPERLNTEAFF.